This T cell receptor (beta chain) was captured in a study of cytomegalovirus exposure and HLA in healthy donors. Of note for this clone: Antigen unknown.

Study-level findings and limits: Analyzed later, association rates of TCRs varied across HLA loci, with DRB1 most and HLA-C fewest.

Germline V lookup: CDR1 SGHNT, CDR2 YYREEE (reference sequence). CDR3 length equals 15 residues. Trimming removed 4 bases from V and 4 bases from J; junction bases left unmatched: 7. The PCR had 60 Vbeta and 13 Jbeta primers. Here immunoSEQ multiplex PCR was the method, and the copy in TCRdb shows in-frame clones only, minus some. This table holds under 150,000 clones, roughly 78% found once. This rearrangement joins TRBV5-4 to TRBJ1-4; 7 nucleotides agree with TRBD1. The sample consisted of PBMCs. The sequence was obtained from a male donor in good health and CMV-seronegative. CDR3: CASSTKDRFNEKLFF. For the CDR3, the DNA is TGTGCCAGCAGCACCAAGGACAGGTTTAATGAAAAACTGTTTTTT. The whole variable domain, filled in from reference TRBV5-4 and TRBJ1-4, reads ETGVTQSPTHLIKTRGQQVTLRCSSQSGHNTVSWYQQALGQGPQFIFQYYREEENGRGNFPPRFSGLQFPNYSSELNVNALELDDSALYLCASSTKDRFNEKLFFGSGTQLSVL.